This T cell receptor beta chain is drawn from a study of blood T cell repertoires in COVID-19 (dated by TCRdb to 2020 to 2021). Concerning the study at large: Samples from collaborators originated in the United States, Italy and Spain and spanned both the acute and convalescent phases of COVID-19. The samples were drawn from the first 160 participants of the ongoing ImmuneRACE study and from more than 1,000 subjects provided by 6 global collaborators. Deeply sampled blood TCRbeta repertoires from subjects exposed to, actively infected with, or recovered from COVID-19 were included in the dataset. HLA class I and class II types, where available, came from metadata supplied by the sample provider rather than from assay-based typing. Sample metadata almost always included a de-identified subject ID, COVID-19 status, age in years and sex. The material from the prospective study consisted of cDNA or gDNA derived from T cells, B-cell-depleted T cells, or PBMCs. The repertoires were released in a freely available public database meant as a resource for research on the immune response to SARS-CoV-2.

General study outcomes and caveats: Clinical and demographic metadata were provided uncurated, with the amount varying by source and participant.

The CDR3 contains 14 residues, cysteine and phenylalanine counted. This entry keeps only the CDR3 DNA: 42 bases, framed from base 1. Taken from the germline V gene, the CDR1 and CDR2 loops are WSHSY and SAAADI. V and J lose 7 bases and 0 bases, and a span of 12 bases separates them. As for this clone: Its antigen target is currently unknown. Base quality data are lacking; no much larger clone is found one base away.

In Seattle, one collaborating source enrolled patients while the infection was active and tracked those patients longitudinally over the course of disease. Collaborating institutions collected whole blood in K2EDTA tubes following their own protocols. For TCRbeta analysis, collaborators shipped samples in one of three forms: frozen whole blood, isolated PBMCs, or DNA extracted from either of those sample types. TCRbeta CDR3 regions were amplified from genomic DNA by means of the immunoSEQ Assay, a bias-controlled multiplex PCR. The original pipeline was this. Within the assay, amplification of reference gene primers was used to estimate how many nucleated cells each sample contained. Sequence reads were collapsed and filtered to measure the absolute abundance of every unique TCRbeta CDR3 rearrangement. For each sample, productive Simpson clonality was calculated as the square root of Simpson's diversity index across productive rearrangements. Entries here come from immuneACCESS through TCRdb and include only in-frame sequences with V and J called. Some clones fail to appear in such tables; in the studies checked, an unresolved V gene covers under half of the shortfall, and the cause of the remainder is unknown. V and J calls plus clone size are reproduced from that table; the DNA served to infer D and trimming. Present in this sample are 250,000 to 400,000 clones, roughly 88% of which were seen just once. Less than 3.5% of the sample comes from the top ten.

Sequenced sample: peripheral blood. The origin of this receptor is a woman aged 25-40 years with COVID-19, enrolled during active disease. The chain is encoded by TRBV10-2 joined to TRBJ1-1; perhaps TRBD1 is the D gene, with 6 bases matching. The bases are TGCGCCAGCACCAGGACAGCAATGAACACTGAAGCTTTCTTT. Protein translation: CASTRTAMNTEAFF.